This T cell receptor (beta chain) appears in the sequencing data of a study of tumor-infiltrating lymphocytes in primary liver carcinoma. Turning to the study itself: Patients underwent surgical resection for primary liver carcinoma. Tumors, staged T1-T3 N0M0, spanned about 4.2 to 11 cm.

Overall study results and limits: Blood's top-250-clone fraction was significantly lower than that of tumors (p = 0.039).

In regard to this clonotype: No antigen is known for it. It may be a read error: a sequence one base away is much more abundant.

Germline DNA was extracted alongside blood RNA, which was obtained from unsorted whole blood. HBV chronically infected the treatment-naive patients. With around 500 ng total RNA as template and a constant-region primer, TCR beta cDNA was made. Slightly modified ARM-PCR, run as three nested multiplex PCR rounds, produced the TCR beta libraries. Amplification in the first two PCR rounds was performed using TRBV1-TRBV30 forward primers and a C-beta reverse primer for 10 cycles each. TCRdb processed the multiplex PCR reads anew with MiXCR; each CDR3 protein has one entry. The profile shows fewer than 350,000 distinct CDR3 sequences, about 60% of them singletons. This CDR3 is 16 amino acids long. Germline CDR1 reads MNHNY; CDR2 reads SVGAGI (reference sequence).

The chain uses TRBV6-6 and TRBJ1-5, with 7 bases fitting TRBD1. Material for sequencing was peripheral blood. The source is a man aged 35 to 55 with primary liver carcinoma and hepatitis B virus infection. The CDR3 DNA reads TGTGCCAGCAGTTACCCCCGACAGGGCGGCAATCAGCCCAAGCATTTT. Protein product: CASSYPRQGGNQPKHF.